This TCR beta chain was found in a study of CD8 T cells in ankylosing spondylitis (dated by TCRdb to the late 2010s). At the level of the whole study: T cell receptor beta repertoires were profiled in healthy donors and ankylosing spondylitis patients so that disease-linked TCR variants could be found. The full study cohort comprised 20 to 30 ankylosing spondylitis patients and about a hundred healthy donors. Peripheral blood was sampled, and synovial fluid was additionally collected from ankylosing spondylitis patients.

There are many counts of this clonotype. Its antigen is not yet known. Base qualities were left out, and no much larger clone turns up one base away. Data came from an Illumina HiSeq 2500. Quantitative 5'-RACE with molecular barcodes was the method used to prepare the TCR beta libraries. Per the original workflow: A new computational method, built on a probabilistic model of VDJ rearrangement, was used to identify disease-linked TCR variants. TCRdb reprocessed the public reads (quality trimming at Q25 with fastp, clone calling with MiXCR) and kept in-frame beta chains. Identical CDR3 protein sequences are pooled into one entry, listed with their most common genes and DNA. The V and J calls shown here were made by TCRdb, not taken from the authors' results. In this sample the table shows about 150,000 distinct CDR3 sequences, around 7.9% of which occur a single time. The ten largest account for 12% of the sample.

What the authors observed across the whole study: The disease-linked clones were reported to be significantly enriched in matched synovial fluid samples from ankylosing spondylitis patients. Some TCR beta motif variants had previously been reported in synovial fluid and blood of reactive arthritis patients, which suggested common disease-initiation mechanisms. A CD8+ phenotype was shown by the disease-linked clones, which were found at relatively low frequencies in peripheral blood. Blood from ankylosing spondylitis patients appeared to be characterized by a TCR beta motif composed of about eight highly homologous amino acid variants.

The CDR3, from cysteine to phenylalanine, totals 14 residues. Kept here is only the CDR3 DNA, which spans 42 bases and is read in frame from base 1. V is cut by 6 bases and J by 4 bases, and the space between the germline ends is 13 bases. From the germline V gene, CDR1 is MNHNS and CDR2 is SASEGT. The clonotype comes from a female donor with ankylosing spondylitis or in good health (not recorded which). The material sequenced was blood, either unsorted or a sorted T cell fraction (not recorded which). This chain is built from TRBV6-1 and TRBJ2-1, with the D gene possibly TRBD1 or TRBD2, each one fitting 5 bases. The nucleotides read TGTGCCAGCAGCGGGAACGGACATTACAATGAGCAGTTCTTC. The encoded protein is CASSGNGHYNEQFF.